The clone carrying this T cell receptor beta chain was counted a few times. The sample belongs to a study of T cells in Graves' hyperthyroidism and ophthalmopathy. Using RNA transcripts as the source, TCR beta CDR3 regions were amplified. First-round RT-PCR with HTBI primers amplified the TCR CDR3 region. TCRdb re-called the multiplex PCR reads through MiXCR, storing one row per CDR3 protein. Of about 350,000 distinct CDR3 sequences in the sample, over 12% were seen once. The ends lost 9 bases at V and 5 bases at J; junction bases unmatched: 16. CDR1 and CDR2 from the germline V gene are LNHDA and SQIVND (reference sequence). The CDR3 spans 17 residues.

This sequence originates from an older woman with Graves' ophthalmopathy. Sequencing used blood. This chain links TRBV19 with TRBJ2-5; 12 bases align to TRBD2. For the CDR3, the DNA is TGTGCCAGCGGATCCCCCTCGAGACTAGCGGGAGTTGAGACCCAGTACTTC. This sequence encodes CASGSPSRLAGVETQYF.